The 27 T cell receptor beta chains below come from one sample, sequenced in a study of cytomegalovirus exposure and HLA in healthy donors. Primers: 60 Vbeta forward and 13 Jbeta reverse. Only in-frame clones appear in the TCRdb table, and some are missing; sequencing was by immunoSEQ multiplex PCR. The top ten hold around 3.9% of the sample, which has roughly 87,000 clones, about 69% seen once. Sequencing was performed on PBMCs. All receptors come from a man in his fifties or sixties in good health and CMV-seronegative.

This clone has just one count. The junction does not match germline at one end; this may be a read error. This chain joins TRBV7-9 and TRBJ2-7; TRBD1 is a possible D gene (6 bases). The CDR3 is 13 residues long. The germline V gene encodes CDR1 SEHNR and CDR2 FQNEAQ (reference sequence). The CDR3 sequence is CSSSEWTAYEQYF. The CDR3 DNA reads TGTTCCAGCAGCGAATGGACAGCCTACGAGCAGTACTTC.

This clone was detected only once. The chain combines TRBV5-6 with TRBJ2-7; 7 nucleotides match TRBD1. The germline gives CDR1 SGHDT, CDR2 YYEEEE. This CDR3 contains 16 residues. V shed 4 bases, J shed 0 bases, and the junction held 10 bases outside the gene matches. CDR3 sequence: CASSPLGDSISYEQYF. CDR3 DNA: TGTGCCAGCAGCCCCTTGGGGGACAGCATCTCCTACGAGCAGTACTTC. The full variable domain, with the rest looked up from reference TRBV5-6 and TRBJ2-7, is DAGVTQSPTHLIKTRGQQVTLRCSPKSGHDTVSWYQQALGQGPQFIFQYYEEEERQRGNFPDRFSGHQFPNYSSELNVNALLLGDSALYLCASSPLGDSISYEQYFGPGTRLTVT.

This clone came up a few times. This sequence joins TRBV13 and TRBJ2-7; TRBD2 matches at 7 bases. Germline V gene lookup returns CDR1 PRHDT and CDR2 FYEKMQ (reference sequence). V gave up 2 bases and J gave up 0 bases; unmatched junction bases: 7. The CDR3 consists of 16 residues. The CDR3 nucleotides read TGTGCCAGCAGCTTATTTTCGGGGAGGGGCTCCTACGAGCAGTACTTC. Its translation: CASSLFSGRGSYEQYF. Combining the CDR3 with reference TRBV13 and TRBJ2-7 gives the whole variable domain AAGVIQSPRHLIKEKRETATLKCYPIPRHDTVYWYQQGPGQDPQFLISFYEKMQSDKGSIPDRFSAQQFSDYHSELNMSSLELGDSALYFCASSLFSGRGSYEQYFGPGTRLTVT.

The chain recombines TRBV27 with TRBJ1-5; 9 bases align to TRBD1. The J segment lost 6 bases and the V segment lost 5 bases, leaving 5 bases of the junction unmatched. The CDR3 covers 14 residues. The V gene's germline CDR1 is MNHEY and CDR2 SMNVEV (reference sequence). The CDR3 here is CASSLTGGLQPQHF. DNA for the CDR3: TGTGCCAGCAGTCTCACAGGGGGCCTTCAGCCCCAGCATTTT.

In this sample, this clone turned up a few times. This chain joins TRBV19 and TRBJ1-5, with D perhaps matching TRBD1 (6 bases). CDR3 size: 14 residues. Between the trimmed V and J ends, which lost 8 bases and 5 bases, there was a span of 16 bases. CDR1 is LNHDA and CDR2 is SQIVND in the germline V gene (reference sequence). CDR3 coding DNA: TGTGCCAGTGGGGGCGAGGGGGATTATCAGCCCCAGCATTTT. Protein sequence: CASGGEGDYQPQHF.

The V gene is TRBV19, the J gene TRBJ2-5; 12 bases map to TRBD2. CDR3 length equals 16 residues. Germline CDR1 and CDR2: LNHDA and SQIVND (reference sequence). Trimming cost V 3 bases and J 5 bases; bases outside gene matches: 7. As DNA, the CDR3 is TGTGCCAGTAGTATCCTACTAGCGGGGGGTAGGGAGACCCAGTACTTC. Its protein is CASSILLAGGRETQYF. Together with reference TRBV19 and TRBJ2-5, the CDR3 gives the full variable domain: DGGITQSPKYLFRKEGQNVTLSCEQNLNHDAMYWYRQDPGQGLRLIYYSQIVNDFQKGDIAEGYSVSREKKESFPLTVTSAQKNPTAFYLCASSILLAGGRETQYFGPGTRLLVL.

This clone showed up just a few times. This chain links TRBV19 with TRBJ2-1; 9 nucleotides line up with TRBD2. Germline assignment: CDR1 LNHDA and CDR2 SQIVND (reference sequence). Trimming removed 1 base from V and 4 bases from J; junction bases left unmatched: 2. This CDR3 contains 15 residues. This CDR3 is CASSIGLAVYNEQFF. The DNA for the CDR3 is TGTGCCAGTAGTATAGGACTAGCGGTGTACAATGAGCAGTTCTTC. The variable domain in full, completed from reference TRBV19 and TRBJ2-1, reads DGGITQSPKYLFRKEGQNVTLSCEQNLNHDAMYWYRQDPGQGLRLIYYSQIVNDFQKGDIAEGYSVSREKKESFPLTVTSAQKNPTAFYLCASSIGLAVYNEQFFGPGTRLTVL.

This rearrangement joins TRBV27 to TRBJ1-4; no firm D call. Germline assignment: CDR1 MNHEY and CDR2 SMNVEV (reference sequence). V lost 5 bases and J 7 bases, leaving 17 bases between the germline ends. The CDR3 consists of 15 residues. The CDR3 protein is CASSPPPFSGEKLFF. The CDR3 DNA follows: TGTGCCAGCAGTCCCCCTCCCTTCAGCGGTGAAAAACTGTTTTTT. Full variable domain (rest looked up from reference TRBV27 and TRBJ1-4): EAQVTQNPRYLITVTGKKLTVTCSQNMNHEYMSWYRQDPGLGLRQIYYSMNVEVTDKGDVPEGYKVSRKEKRNFPLILESPSPNQTSLYFCASSPPPFSGEKLFFGSGTQLSVL.

V gene TRBV10-1 combines with J gene TRBJ2-2; TRBD2 is a possible D gene (6 bases). Germline loops: CDR1 WNHNN, CDR2 SYGVQD (reference sequence). Trimming cost V 0 bases and J 8 bases, with 16 bases left between them. The CDR3 covers 16 residues. The CDR3, as DNA: TGCGCCAGCAGTGAGTCCGGCACTAGCAAGGGAGGGGAGCTGTTTTTT. Translating it yields CASSESGTSKGGELFF.

This chain connects TRBV30 to TRBJ1-5; D not resolved. Deletions cut 8 bases from V and 0 bases from J, with 17 bases between. From germline, CDR1 is GTSNPN and CDR2 SVGIG (reference sequence). The CDR3 loop spans 15 amino acids. CDR3 protein: CARQDGGYSNQPQHF. DNA for the CDR3: TGTGCCCGGCAGGACGGAGGCTATAGCAATCAGCCCCAGCATTTT.

Turning to this clone: The junction departs from the called germline gene at one end, perhaps through a read error. The rearrangement joins TRBV7-9 to TRBJ2-3; TRBD2 might be the D (5 bases). Germline V gene data show CDR1 as SEHNR and CDR2 as FQNEAQ (reference sequence). There are 16 residues in the CDR3. CDR3 DNA: TGTTCCAGCAGCTTATCCGGGAAGGAGGGCACAGATACGCAGTATTTT. Translating it yields CSSSLSGKEGTDTQYF.

V is TRBV30 and J is TRBJ2-3; D might be TRBD1 (5 bases). There are 13 residues in the CDR3. Germline lookup yields CDR1 GTSNPN and CDR2 SVGIG (reference sequence). The V end was cut by 5 bases, the J end by 4 bases, with 13 bases between. The CDR3 spells CAWGKGAPDTQYF. CDR3 sequence (DNA): TGTGCCTGGGGTAAAGGGGCACCAGATACGCAGTATTTT.

The gene calls are TRBV5-6 and TRBJ1-2; tentative D call: TRBD1 (5 bases). The CDR3 totals 13 residues. The V and J ends lost 0 bases and 8 bases respectively, with 11 bases between them. Germline CDR1 is SGHDT and CDR2 is YYEEEE. DNA of the CDR3: TGTGCCAGCAGCTTGGCGCAGGGCAACGGCTACACCTTC. Translation: CASSLAQGNGYTF.

J is TRBJ2-5 and V is TRBV30; D gene uncertain. The CDR3 length is 13 residues. V lost 7 bases and J 3 bases, leaving 15 bases between the germline ends. Germline V gene lookup returns CDR1 GTSNPN and CDR2 SVGIG (reference sequence). The CDR3 sequence is CAFRHRPKETQYF. In DNA form, the CDR3 reads TGTGCCTTCCGTCACAGACCTAAAGAGACCCAGTACTTC.

The chain employs TRBV18 and TRBJ1-3, with a tentative D call TRBD1 (5 bases). This CDR3 has 15 residues. Germline CDR1 is KGHSH and CDR2 is LQKENI. The V gene lost 6 bases and the J gene lost 0 bases, with 12 bases spanning the gap. CDR3 protein: CASSPDSHSGNTIYF. DNA of the CDR3: TGTGCCAGCTCTCCCGACAGCCACTCTGGAAACACCATATATTTT.

This clone was picked up a small number of times. The V and J genes are TRBV6-6 and TRBJ2-3, with a weak D call TRBD1 (6 bases). CDR3 length: 15 amino acids. V lost 4 bases and J lost 4, with 15 bases in between. From germline, CDR1 is MNHNY and CDR2 SVGAGI (reference sequence). CDR3 in amino acids: CASSSGWDISDTQYF. CDR3 nucleotide sequence: TGTGCCAGCAGTTCCGGATGGGACATATCAGATACGCAGTATTTT.

The rearrangement links TRBV2 to TRBJ2-5; tentatively, D is TRBD2 (5 bases). The CDR3 is 11 residues long. Trimming cost V 5 bases and J 7 bases, with 8 bases left between them. Germline assignment: CDR1 SNHLY and CDR2 FYNNEI. CDR3 sequence: CASSSSWTQYF. In nucleotides, the CDR3 is TGTGCCAGCAGTTCTAGCTGGACCCAGTACTTC.

The chain is built from TRBV2 and TRBJ1-4; 10 nucleotides line up with TRBD1. CDR3 size: 15 residues. Germline V gene data show CDR1 as SNHLY and CDR2 as FYNNEI. J lost 7 bases, V lost 0 bases, and 2 bases had no gene match. CDR3 DNA: TGTGCCAGCAGTGAAGCGTGGACAGGGGGTGAAAAACTGTTTTTT. Protein product: CASSEAWTGGEKLFF.

CDR3 DNA: TGTGCCAGCAGCCCAACAGGGGGCCCCTATGGCTACACCTTC. This translates into CASSPTGGPYGYTF. The gene calls are TRBV7-8 and TRBJ1-2; TRBD1 aligns across 9 bases. Unmatched junction bases numbered 5, after V lost 5 bases and J lost 4 bases. Germline CDR1 SGHVS, CDR2 FQNEAQ. This CDR3 comprises 14 residues.

V usage is TRBV30 and J usage is TRBJ1-6, with unresolved D. Trimming left V 1 base short and J 10 bases short, with 11 bases between. This CDR3 spans 13 amino acids. CDR1 and CDR2 (germline): GTSNPN, SVGIG (reference sequence). CDR3 region: CAWSDEAGSPLHF. CDR3 bases: TGTGCCTGGAGTGACGAGGCCGGGTCACCCCTCCACTTT.

The rearrangement joins TRBV6-1 to TRBJ1-1; D is ambiguous. V lost 4 bases and J lost 1, with 10 bases in between. Germline V gene lookup returns CDR1 MNHNS and CDR2 SASEGT. CDR3 length equals 14 residues. The CDR3 spells CASSVNEGNTEAFF. The CDR3 bases are TGTGCCAGCAGTGTAAACGAGGGGAACACTGAAGCTTTCTTT.

The chain links TRBV7-3 to TRBJ2-1; 10 nucleotides match TRBD2. This CDR3 is 15 amino acids long. V dropped 3 bases and J dropped 5; count of bases not matched to a gene: 4. Per germline, CDR1 SGHTA and CDR2 FQGTGA. The CDR3 sequence is CASSFSGGPNNEQFF. As DNA, the CDR3 is TGTGCCAGCAGCTTTAGCGGGGGGCCGAACAATGAGCAGTTCTTC.

The chain links TRBV27 to TRBJ1-2; 9 bases fit TRBD1. V trimming: 1 base; J trimming: 3 bases; junction bases outside the gene matches: 9. The germline V gene has CDR1 MNHEY and CDR2 SMNVEV (reference sequence). The CDR3 is 17 residues long. The CDR3 nucleotides read TGTGCCAGCAGTTTATTCCCTACAGGGGGCGAAGACTATGGCTACACCTTC. Its protein product is CASSLFPTGGEDYGYTF.

The chain has TRBV11-2 and TRBJ2-5, with a weak D call TRBD1 (6 bases). The better agreement between TRBJ2-7 and the DNA end casts doubt on the J call. Germline V lookup: CDR1 SGHAT, CDR2 FQNNGV. There are 15 residues in the CDR3. The CDR3 protein is CASSLDRGGWSEQYF. The CDR3 DNA sequence: TGTGCCAGCAGCTTAGATCGTGGGGGCTGGTCCGAGCAGTACTTC.

The J gene is TRBJ2-7, the V gene TRBV6-1, with TRBD2 identical over 9 bases. V trimming: 5 bases; J trimming: 0 bases; junction bases outside the gene matches: 5. Germline V gene sequence: CDR1 MNHNS, CDR2 SASEGT. The CDR3 has 15 amino acids. In DNA, the CDR3 is TGTGCCAGCAGTTCCGGACTAGCGCGCTCCTACGAGCAGTACTTC. Translated: CASSSGLARSYEQYF.

V is TRBV30 and J is TRBJ2-7; a possible D gene is TRBD2 (6 bases). CDR3 length: 12 residues. Germline assignment: CDR1 GTSNPN and CDR2 SVGIG (reference sequence). V lost 4 bases, J lost 2 bases, and 9 bases lay in between. The CDR3 coding sequence is TGTGCCTGGACCAGCGGGCCCTACGAGCAGTACTTC. Its protein is CAWTSGPYEQYF.

The chain uses TRBV5-6 and TRBJ2-2; 10 nucleotides align to TRBD1. The V and J ends lost 4 bases and 3 bases, in that order; junction bases with no gene match: 3. The length of the CDR3 is 15 residues. Germline V lookup: CDR1 SGHDT, CDR2 YYEEEE. The CDR3 DNA reads as TGTGCCAGCAGCCCTGGGACAGGGGACACCGGGGAGCTGTTTTTT. This translates into CASSPGTGDTGELFF.